The rows below give T cell receptor beta chains drawn from one sample of a study of beta chain features in type 1 diabetes. Clones were read by immunoSEQ multiplex PCR, and TCRdb kept only the in-frame ones, dropping some. In the table there are 150,000 or so clones, roughly a tenth of which are singletons. Material: central memory CD4+ T cells from blood. The receptors shown here come from a man in his late teens or twenties in good health. Each CDR3 is given with its conserved first and last residue. Each record gives: clone size, V gene, D gene, CDR3 length, J gene, CDR3 DNA, CDR3 protein. The D gene is left open where the match is weak. Size is stated for part of the rows, as once, few or many counts, or as a class when the clone is expanded.

few	TRBV19	.	16	TRBJ2-6	TGTGCCAGTAACGGCGGAGGGGCCTCTGGGGCCAACGTCCTGACTTTC	CASNGGGASGANVLTF
many	TRBV18	TRBD2	16	TRBJ2-7	TGTGCCAGCTCACCCTCTGCGGGGACTCGGGGGGGCGAGCAGTACTTC	CASSPSAGTRGGEQYF
few	TRBV7-2	.	12	TRBJ2-2	TGTGCCAGCAGTTCTCGTACCGGGGAGCTGTTTTTT	CASSSRTGELFF
.	TRBV10-3	TRBD2	17	TRBJ2-2	TGTGCCATCAGTGGGGAAGCGGGGGGGCCCGTCGCCGGGGAGCTGTTTTTT	CAISGEAGGPVAGELFF
.	TRBV7-8	TRBD1	14	TRBJ2-3	TGTGCCAGCAGCCAGGGACAGGGGTCAGATACGCAGTATTTT	CASSQGQGSDTQYF
.	TRBV14	.	13	TRBJ2-1	TGTGCCAGCAGTCCCACTAGCAGCGGTGAGCAGTTCTTC	CASSPTSSGEQFF
few	TRBV6-5	.	14	TRBJ2-3	TGTGCCAGCAGTTACTCGAGTGGAAGGGGTACGCAGTATTTT	CASSYSSGRGTQYF
few	TRBV7-8	TRBD2	16	TRBJ2-3	TGTGCCAGCAGCTTAGTAGCGGGGAAACCTACAGATACGCAGTATTTT	CASSLVAGKPTDTQYF
many	TRBV7-2	TRBD2	15	TRBJ2-3	TGTGCCAGCAGCCCTAGGCTAGCGGGGACAGATACGCAGTATTTT	CASSPRLAGTDTQYF
.	TRBV27	.	14	TRBJ2-1	TGTGCCAGCAGTTTTCGACTGTCCAGGGTTGAGCAGTTCTTC	CASSFRLSRVEQFF
few	TRBV10-1	TRBD1	15	TRBJ2-5	TGCGCCAGCAGTGATGGACAGGGGTCACAAGAGACCCAGTACTTC	CASSDGQGSQETQYF
.	TRBV7-3	.	16	TRBJ2-7	TGTGCCAGCAGCTTACAACCGGCTAGCTCTGCCTACGAGCAGTACTTC	CASSLQPASSAYEQYF
many	TRBV4-3	.	13	TRBJ1-2	TGCGCCAGCAGCCAATCGGGGGAGTATGGCTACACCTTC	CASSQSGEYGYTF
.	TRBV4-3	.	15	TRBJ1-5	TGCGCCAGCAGCCATGGTCTAATTAATAATCAGCCCCAGCATTTT	CASSHGLINNQPQHF
few	TRBV29-1	.	12	TRBJ1-2	TGCAGCGTTGGGGGGGTGAACTATGGCTACACCTTC	CSVGGVNYGYTF
.	TRBV6-6	.	15	TRBJ1-4	TGTGCCAGCACCCGAATGGGCGGGACTAATGAAAAACTGTTTTTT	CASTRMGGTNEKLFF
.	TRBV7-9	TRBD1	14	TRBJ1-4	TGTGCCAGCAGCTCAGACAGGGTCGTTGAAAAACTGTTTTTT	CASSSDRVVEKLFF
few	TRBV5-1	.	12	TRBJ2-2	TGCGCCAGCAGCCCCGCCGGCGGGGAGCTGTTTTTT	CASSPAGGELFF
.	TRBV11-2	TRBD1	15	TRBJ1-4	TGTGCCAGCACCCAGCGACAGGGGAGGATTGAAAAACTGTTTTTT	CASTQRQGRIEKLFF
few	TRBV10-3	TRBD1	15	TRBJ2-7	TGTGCCATCAGAAAGGGACAGAACCAACCCTACGAGCAGTACTTC	CAIRKGQNQPYEQYF
.	TRBV20-1	.	11	TRBJ2-4	TGCAGTGCGCGGGCGGGAAACATTCAGTACTTC	CSARAGNIQYF
few	TRBV15	TRBD1	16	TRBJ1-2	TGTGCCACCACCCAGGGACAGGGACTATATAACTATGGCTACACCTTC	CATTQGQGLYNYGYTF
few	TRBV11-2	TRBD2	17	TRBJ2-3	TGTGCCAGCAGCTTAGGACTAGCGGGTCGAAGCACAGATACGCAGTATTTT	CASSLGLAGRSTDTQYF
few	TRBV6-6	TRBD2	16	TRBJ2-3	TGTGCCAGCAGCCCCGGGGAGGGAGGCCGCACAGATACGCAGTATTTT	CASSPGEGGRTDTQYF
many	TRBV4-1	.	14	TRBJ2-5	TGCGCCAGCAGCCAAGACAGGGTCCAAGAGACCCAGTACTTC	CASSQDRVQETQYF
few	TRBV5-1	TRBD1	17	TRBJ2-7	TGCGCCAGCAGCTTTATCCACGGCGGGACAGGTCCGAACGAGCAGTACTTC	CASSFIHGGTGPNEQYF
.	TRBV7-7	.	14	TRBJ2-3	TGTGCCAGCAGGACCGAGGAGAAGACAGATACGCAGTATTTT	CASRTEEKTDTQYF
.	TRBV5-1	.	14	TRBJ2-5	TGCGCCAGCAGCTCCGACGGCTACGGGGAGACCCAGTACTTC	CASSSDGYGETQYF
few	TRBV7-8	TRBD2	17	TRBJ2-3	TGTGCCAGCAGCGAACGCAGGACTAGCGGTAGCACAGATACGCAGTATTTT	CASSERRTSGSTDTQYF
.	TRBV4-3	TRBD1	14	TRBJ1-2	TGCGCCAGCAGCCCCGGACAGGGGAGGTATGGCTACACCTTC	CASSPGQGRYGYTF
.	TRBV7-2	TRBD2	16	TRBJ2-3	TGTGCCAGCAGCTTACCTTTAGCGGGGGGGCAAGATACGCAGTATTTT	CASSLPLAGGQDTQYF
.	TRBV2	TRBD1	16	TRBJ2-5	TGTGCCAGCAGTAGACGGGACAGGGCGATCCAAGAGACCCAGTACTTC	CASSRRDRAIQETQYF
.	TRBV30	.	13	TRBJ1-3	TGTGCCTGGGTGAGGGAGCCGGGAAACACCATATATTTT	CAWVREPGNTIYF
few	TRBV27	TRBD1	14	TRBJ1-2	TGTGCCAGCAGTCGCGGGACAGGGAACTATGGCTACACCTTC	CASSRGTGNYGYTF
many	TRBV30	.	13	TRBJ2-1	TGTGCCTGTTCCTGGGCGGGGAAAAATGAGCAGTTCTTC	CACSWAGKNEQFF
.	TRBV18	.	13	TRBJ1-4	TGTGCCAGCTCACCCGGGGGTACTGAAAAACTGTTTTTT	CASSPGGTEKLFF
.	TRBV5-6	.	14	TRBJ2-7	TGTGCCAGCAGCGACACGACAGGCTCCTACGAGCAGTACTTC	CASSDTTGSYEQYF
.	TRBV6-5	.	13	TRBJ2-5	TGTGCCAGCAGGGTACAGGGAGAAGAGACCCAGTACTTC	CASRVQGEETQYF
.	TRBV7-6	TRBD1	15	TRBJ2-5	TGTGCCAGCAGCATACAGGGGACGCTTCAAGAGACCCAGTACTTC	CASSIQGTLQETQYF
few	TRBV6-6	.	13	TRBJ1-4	TGTGCCAGCAGAGTTACGCCGGGAGAAAAACTGTTTTTT	CASRVTPGEKLFF
medium-sized	TRBV5-1	.	11	TRBJ2-7	TGCGCCGGAAGGAGCTCCTACGAGCAGTACTTC	CAGRSSYEQYF
.	TRBV6-6	TRBD1	13	TRBJ2-1	TGTGCCAGCAGCTCGGGACAGTACAATGAGCAGTTCTTC	CASSSGQYNEQFF
few	TRBV11-2	TRBD1	15	TRBJ2-7	TGTGCCAGCAGCGAAGGACAGGGCGTCGGCTACGAGCAGTACTTC	CASSEGQGVGYEQYF
many	TRBV7-2	.	16	TRBJ2-1	TGTGCCAGCAGCCCACACGGGGCGGGGAACTACAATGAGCAGTTCTTC	CASSPHGAGNYNEQFF
.	TRBV5-6	.	14	TRBJ2-1	TGTGCCAGCAGCTTGGTTGGGCCGACCAATGAGCAGTTCTTC	CASSLVGPTNEQFF
many	TRBV29-1	TRBD1	12	TRBJ2-1	TGCAGCGTGCGGACAGGCGGGAATGAGCAGTTCTTC	CSVRTGGNEQFF
few	TRBV5-4	.	14	TRBJ2-2	TGTGCCAGCAGCTTGGCCGGAGGCACCGGGGAGCTGTTTTTT	CASSLAGGTGELFF
.	TRBV19	.	14	TRBJ1-2	TGTGCCAGTAGCCTCTGGACGGGAGACCGTGGCTACACCTTC	CASSLWTGDRGYTF
few	TRBV7-8	TRBD1	14	TRBJ2-7	TGTGCCAGCAGCACGGGACAGGGAAGGAAGGGGGGGTACTTC	CASSTGQGRKGGYF
few	TRBV5-1	.	14	TRBJ2-7	TGCGCCAGCAGCTTGGCCCAGGGAAGCGACGAGCAGTACTTC	CASSLAQGSDEQYF